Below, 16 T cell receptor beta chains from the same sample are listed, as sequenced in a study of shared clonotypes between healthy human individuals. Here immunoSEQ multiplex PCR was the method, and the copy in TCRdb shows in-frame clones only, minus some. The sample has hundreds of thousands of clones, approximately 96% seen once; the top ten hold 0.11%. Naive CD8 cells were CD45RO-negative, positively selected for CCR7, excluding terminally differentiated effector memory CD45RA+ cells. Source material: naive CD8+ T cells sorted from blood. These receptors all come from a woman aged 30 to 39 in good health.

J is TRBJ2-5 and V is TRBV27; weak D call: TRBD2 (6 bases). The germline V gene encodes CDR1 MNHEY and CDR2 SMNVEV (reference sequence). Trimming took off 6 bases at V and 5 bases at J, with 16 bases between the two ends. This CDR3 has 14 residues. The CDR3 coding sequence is TGTGCCAGCAGGACTGGGGGGAGTGGTGAGACCCAGTACTTC. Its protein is CASRTGGSGETQYF.

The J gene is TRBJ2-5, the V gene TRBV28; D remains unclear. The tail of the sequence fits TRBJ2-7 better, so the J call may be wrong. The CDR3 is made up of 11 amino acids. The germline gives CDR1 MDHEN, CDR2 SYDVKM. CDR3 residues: CASSLLYEQYF. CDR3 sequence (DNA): TGTGCCAGCAGTTTACTCTACGAGCAGTACTTC.

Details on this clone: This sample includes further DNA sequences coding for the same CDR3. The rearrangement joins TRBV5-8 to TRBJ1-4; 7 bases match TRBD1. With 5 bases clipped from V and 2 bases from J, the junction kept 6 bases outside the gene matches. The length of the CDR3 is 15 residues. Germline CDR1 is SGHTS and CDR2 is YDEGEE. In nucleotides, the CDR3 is TGTGCCAGCAGTTTTGGGACAGCCACTAATGAAAAACTGTTTTTT. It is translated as CASSFGTATNEKLFF.

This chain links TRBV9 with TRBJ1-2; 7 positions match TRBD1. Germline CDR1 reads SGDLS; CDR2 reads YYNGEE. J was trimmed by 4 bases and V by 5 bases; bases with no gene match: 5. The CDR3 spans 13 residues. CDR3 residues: CASSLTGAYGYTF. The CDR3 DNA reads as TGTGCCAGCAGTCTTACAGGGGCCTATGGCTACACCTTC.

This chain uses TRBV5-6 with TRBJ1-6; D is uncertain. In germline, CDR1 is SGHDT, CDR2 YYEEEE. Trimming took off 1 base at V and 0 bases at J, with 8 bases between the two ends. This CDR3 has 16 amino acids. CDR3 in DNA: TGTGCCAGCAGCTTGAAAGGGAGCTCCTATAATTCACCCCTCCACTTT. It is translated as CASSLKGSSYNSPLHF.

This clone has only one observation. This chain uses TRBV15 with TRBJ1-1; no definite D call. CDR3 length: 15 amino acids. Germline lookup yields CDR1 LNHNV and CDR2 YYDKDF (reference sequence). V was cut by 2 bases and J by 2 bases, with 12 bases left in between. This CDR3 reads CATSRYPSPNTEAFF. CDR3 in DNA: TGTGCCACCAGCAGATACCCGAGCCCTAACACTGAAGCTTTCTTT.

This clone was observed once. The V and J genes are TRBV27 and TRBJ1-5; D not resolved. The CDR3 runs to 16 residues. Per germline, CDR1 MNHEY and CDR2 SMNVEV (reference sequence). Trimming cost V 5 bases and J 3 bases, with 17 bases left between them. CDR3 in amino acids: CASSASTGEINQPQHF. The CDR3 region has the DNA TGTGCCAGCAGTGCATCGACGGGAGAGATCAATCAGCCCCAGCATTTT.

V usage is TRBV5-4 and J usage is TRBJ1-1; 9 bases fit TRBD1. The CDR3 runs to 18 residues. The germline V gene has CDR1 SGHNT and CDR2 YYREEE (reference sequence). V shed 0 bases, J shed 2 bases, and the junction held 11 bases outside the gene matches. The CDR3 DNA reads TGTGCCAGCAGCTTGGGGGTCGGGACAGGGAGGTTTAACACTGAAGCTTTCTTT. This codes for CASSLGVGTGRFNTEAFF.

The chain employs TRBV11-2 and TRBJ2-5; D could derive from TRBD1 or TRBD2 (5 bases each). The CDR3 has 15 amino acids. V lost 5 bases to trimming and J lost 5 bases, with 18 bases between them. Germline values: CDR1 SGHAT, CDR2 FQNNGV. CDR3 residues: CASSLEVRGVETQYF. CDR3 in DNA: TGTGCCAGCAGCCTCGAGGTGAGGGGCGTGGAGACCCAGTACTTC.

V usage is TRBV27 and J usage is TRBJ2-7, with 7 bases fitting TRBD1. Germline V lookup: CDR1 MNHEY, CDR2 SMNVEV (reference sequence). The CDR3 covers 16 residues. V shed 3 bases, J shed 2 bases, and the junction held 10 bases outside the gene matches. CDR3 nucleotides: TGTGCCAGCAGTTTCAGTTTAGGACAGGCCACCTACGAGCAGTACTTC. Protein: CASSFSLGQATYEQYF.

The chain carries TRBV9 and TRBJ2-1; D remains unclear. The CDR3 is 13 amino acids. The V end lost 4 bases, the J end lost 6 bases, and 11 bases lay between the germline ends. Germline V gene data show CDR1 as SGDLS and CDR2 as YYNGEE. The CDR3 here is CASSIPGLNEQFF. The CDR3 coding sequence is TGTGCCAGCAGCATCCCCGGTCTCAATGAGCAGTTCTTC. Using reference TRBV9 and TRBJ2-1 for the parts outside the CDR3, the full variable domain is DSGVTQTPKHLITATGQRVTLRCSPRSGDLSVYWYQQSLDQGLQFLIQYYNGEERAKGNILERFSAQQFPDLHSELNLSSLELGDSALYFCASSIPGLNEQFFGPGTRLTVL.

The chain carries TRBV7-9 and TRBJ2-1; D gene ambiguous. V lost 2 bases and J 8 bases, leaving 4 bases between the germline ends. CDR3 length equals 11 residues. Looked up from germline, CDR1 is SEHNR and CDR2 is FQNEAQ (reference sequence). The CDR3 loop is CASSLLHEQFF. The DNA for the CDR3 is TGTGCCAGCAGCTTACTTCATGAGCAGTTCTTC.

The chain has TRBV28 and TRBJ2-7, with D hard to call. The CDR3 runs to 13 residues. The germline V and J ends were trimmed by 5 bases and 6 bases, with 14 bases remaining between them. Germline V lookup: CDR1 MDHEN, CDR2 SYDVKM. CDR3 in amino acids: CASSIPDRPEQYF. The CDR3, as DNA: TGTGCCAGCAGTATTCCCGATAGGCCCGAGCAGTACTTC. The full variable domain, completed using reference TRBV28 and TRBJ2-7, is DVKVTQSSRYLVKRTGEKVFLECVQDMDHENMFWYRQDPGLGLRLIYFSYDVKMKEKGDIPEGYSVSREKKERFSLILESASTNQTSMYLCASSIPDRPEQYFGPGTRLTVT.

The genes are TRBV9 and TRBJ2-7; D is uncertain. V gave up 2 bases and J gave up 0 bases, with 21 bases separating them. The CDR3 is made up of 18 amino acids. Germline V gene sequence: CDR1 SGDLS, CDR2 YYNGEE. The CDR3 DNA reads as TGTGCCAGCAGCGTTCATGGGGATGATGTCGAAGGCTCCTACGAGCAGTACTTC. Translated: CASSVHGDDVEGSYEQYF.

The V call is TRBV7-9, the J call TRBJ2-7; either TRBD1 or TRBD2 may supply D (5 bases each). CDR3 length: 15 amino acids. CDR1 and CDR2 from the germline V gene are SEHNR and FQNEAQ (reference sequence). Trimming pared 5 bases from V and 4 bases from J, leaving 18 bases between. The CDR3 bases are TGTGCCAGCAGCCCACCGGGACGAAGTTCTTACGAGCAGTACTTC. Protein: CASSPPGRSSYEQYF. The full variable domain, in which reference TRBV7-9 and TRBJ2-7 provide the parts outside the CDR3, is DTGVSQNPRHKITKRGQNVTFRCDPISEHNRLYWYRQTLGQGPEFLTYFQNEAQLEKSRLLSDRFSAERPKGSFSTLEIQRTEQGDSAMYLCASSPPGRSSYEQYFGPGTRLTVT.

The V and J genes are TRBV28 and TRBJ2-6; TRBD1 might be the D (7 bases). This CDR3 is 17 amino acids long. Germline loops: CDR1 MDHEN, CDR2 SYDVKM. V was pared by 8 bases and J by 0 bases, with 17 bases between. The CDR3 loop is CASARQGLSSGANVLTF. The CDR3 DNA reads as TGTGCCAGCGCTCGACAGGGACTTTCCTCTGGGGCCAACGTCCTGACTTTC. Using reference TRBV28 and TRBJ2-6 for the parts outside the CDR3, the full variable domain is DVKVTQSSRYLVKRTGEKVFLECVQDMDHENMFWYRQDPGLGLRLIYFSYDVKMKEKGDIPEGYSVSREKKERFSLILESASTNQTSMYLCASARQGLSSGANVLTFGAGSRLTVL.